The source of this T cell receptor beta chain is a study of T cell responses to AZD1222 COVID-19 vaccine. Germline V gene sequence: CDR1 MNHEY, CDR2 SVGAGI. The CDR3 runs to 16 residues. Germline trimming cut 2 bases from V and 7 bases from J; bases unmatched to any gene: 9. This table comes from immunoSEQ multiplex PCR, and its TCRdb copy is limited to in-frame clones, with some not included. The data show tens of thousands of clones, about 90% seen once. The sample here was peripheral blood, taken 28 days after the second AZD1222 dose. This receptor was taken from an adult who received the AZD1222 COVID-19 vaccine. This sequence joins TRBV6-5 and TRBJ1-4; the match to TRBD1 covers 8 bases. The chain's CDR3 is CASSYAYQGAGEKLFF. CDR3 sequence (DNA): TGTGCCAGCAGTTACGCGTACCAGGGGGCAGGTGAAAAACTGTTTTTT.